This entry describes one TCR beta chain. The CDR3 length is 14 residues. The germline V gene encodes CDR1 SEHNR and CDR2 FQNEAQ (reference sequence). Germline trimming cut 7 bases from V and 3 bases from J; bases unmatched to any gene: 3. The data were taken from a study of blood T cell repertoires in COVID-19. Data came from immunoSEQ multiplex PCR; TCRdb stores just in-frame clones and leaves some out. The sample records 200,000 or so clones, approximately 80% being singletons. Living in about 25 US areas, the participants were between roughly 18 and 95 years of age. The sample comprised PBMCs or T cells enriched from blood (not recorded which). The chain has TRBV7-9 and TRBJ2-5; 12 bases fit TRBD2. This TCR was sampled from a man between 60 and 75 years old who had recovered from COVID-19. This CDR3 reads CASNRLAGEETQYF. CDR3 sequence (DNA): TGTGCCAGCAACAGACTAGCGGGGGAAGAGACCCAGTACTTC.